The 31 T cell receptor beta chains listed next were all sequenced from one sample in a study of blood T cell repertoires in COVID-19. Repertoires were generated with immunoSEQ multiplex PCR, while TCRdb's copy carries only in-frame clones and drops some. The top ten hold approximately 12% of the sample, which has over 200,000 clones, approximately 90% seen once. The sample comprised peripheral blood. Receptors were obtained from a woman in her late teens or twenties who had recovered from COVID-19.

This clone was recorded only once. The chain joins TRBV5-4 to TRBJ2-2; 7 nucleotides agree with TRBD2. The V gene end was trimmed by 0 bases and the J gene end by 0 bases; junction bases not matched to a gene: 2. This CDR3 has 16 amino acids. Germline-derived CDR1 and CDR2 are SGHNT and YYREEE (reference sequence). The CDR3 loop is CASSLGGSPNTGELFF. CDR3 sequence (DNA): TGTGCCAGCAGCTTGGGCGGGAGCCCGAACACCGGGGAGCTGTTTTTT.

This clone was seen a few times. V gene TRBV6-6 combines with J gene TRBJ1-1; TRBD1 aligns across 8 bases. This CDR3 has 14 amino acids. V lost 5 bases to trimming and J lost 1 base; unmatched junction nucleotides: 3. Germline V lookup: CDR1 MNHNY, CDR2 SVGAGI (reference sequence). CDR3 sequence reads: CASSRGTGNTEAFF. The CDR3 DNA sequence: TGTGCCAGCAGTAGGGGGACAGGGAACACTGAAGCTTTCTTT.

This chain uses TRBV4-3 with TRBJ2-1, with 9 bases identical to TRBD2. The V segment lost 1 base and the J segment 5 bases; nucleotides outside the gene matches: 3. The germline gives CDR1 LGHNA, CDR2 YSLEER. This CDR3 contains 15 residues. CDR3 loop: CASSQGLAGNNEQFF. CDR3 bases: TGCGCCAGCAGCCAAGGGCTAGCGGGAAACAATGAGCAGTTCTTC.

The chain carries TRBV7-9 and TRBJ1-4; weak D call: TRBD1 (5 bases). V was clipped by 0 bases and J by 7 bases, with 12 bases between them. Germline V gives CDR1 SEHNR, CDR2 FQNEAQ (reference sequence). This CDR3 region has 15 residues. CDR3 DNA: TGTGCCAGCAGCTTAGCGTCAGGGATTGTTGAAAAACTGTTTTTT. The encoded protein is CASSLASGIVEKLFF.

The chain couples TRBV30 to TRBJ2-1; D might be TRBD1 (5 bases). Trimming shortened V by 3 bases and J by 4 bases, and 10 bases separated the two germline ends. This CDR3 contains 13 residues. Germline CDR1 GTSNPN, CDR2 SVGIG (reference sequence). The CDR3 loop reads CAWRAQGYNEQFF. The CDR3 DNA reads as TGTGCCTGGAGAGCTCAGGGTTACAATGAGCAGTTCTTC.

This clone was found once. Distinct nucleotide sequences in the sample also encode this CDR3. The chain couples TRBV11-2 to TRBJ2-1; 10 nucleotides agree with TRBD2. The germline CDR1 and CDR2 sequences are SGHAT and FQNNGV. The CDR3 length is 16 residues. The trim removed 5 bases at V and 0 bases at J, leaving 4 bases unmatched. The CDR3 coding sequence is TGTGCCAGCAGCCTACTAGCGGGAAGCTCCTACAATGAGCAGTTCTTC. Its protein is CASSLLAGSSYNEQFF.

The CDR3: CATSGYRESTDTQYF. CDR3 DNA sequence: TGTGCCACCAGTGGGTACAGGGAAAGCACAGATACGCAGTATTTT. The V and J genes are TRBV24-1 and TRBJ2-3; perhaps TRBD1 as D (6 bases). Germline CDR1 and CDR2: KGHDR and SFDVKD. The CDR3 is made up of 15 amino acids. The ends were cut back, 5 bases at V and 0 bases at J, with 11 bases in the middle.

The chain combines TRBV29-1 with TRBJ1-2, with 7 bases identical to TRBD1. The CDR3 extends over 12 amino acids. Germline V gene data show CDR1 as SQVTM and CDR2 as ANQGSEA. V lost 4 bases and J lost 8; bases outside the gene matches: 7. CDR3 protein: CSVVSRGDGYTF. In nucleotides, the CDR3 is TGCAGCGTTGTATCCAGGGGGGACGGCTACACCTTC.

The genes are TRBV30 and TRBJ2-3, with D maybe TRBD2 (7 bases). CDR1 and CDR2 (germline): GTSNPN, SVGIG (reference sequence). V gave up 7 bases and J gave up 0 bases, with 20 bases separating them. This CDR3 has 16 amino acids. The CDR3 region is CALRLGGGPSTDTQYF. CDR3 coding DNA: TGTGCCTTGCGACTCGGCGGGGGCCCTAGCACAGATACGCAGTATTTT.

The CDR3 region is CASTQTGGASGELFF. The CDR3 nucleotides are TGTGCCAGCACCCAAACAGGGGGCGCATCCGGGGAGCTGTTTTTT. The chain joins TRBV27 to TRBJ2-2, with 9 bases aligning to TRBD1. In germline, CDR1 is MNHEY, CDR2 SMNVEV (reference sequence). This CDR3 comprises 15 residues. Trimming removed 7 bases from V and 6 bases from J; junction bases left unmatched: 9.

This clone was observed a few times. The V gene is TRBV6-2 or TRBV6-3, the J gene TRBJ2-1; 9 positions agree with TRBD2. The CDR3 totals 14 residues. CDR1 is MNHEY and CDR2 is SVGEGT in the germline V gene. V shed 6 bases and J 9 bases; nucleotides not matched to a gene: 9. The CDR3: CASSPGGGGGEQFF. The DNA of the CDR3 is TGTGCCAGCAGCCCCGGCGGGGGGGGCGGTGAGCAGTTCTTC.

This rearrangement joins TRBV4-1 to TRBJ1-1; D is ambiguous. Germline-derived CDR1 and CDR2 are MGHRA and YSYEKL. V dropped 4 bases and J dropped 3 bases, with 12 bases sitting between them. The CDR3 contains 14 residues. In DNA form, the CDR3 reads TGCGCCAGCAGCCCCTACCGGGGAGACACTGAAGCTTTCTTT. This translates into CASSPYRGDTEAFF.

The chain combines TRBV4-3 with TRBJ1-4; TRBD1 matches 10 bases. J gave up 3 bases and V 4 bases, and 5 bases lay outside the gene matches. Looked up from germline, CDR1 is LGHNA and CDR2 is YSLEER. The length of the CDR3 is 16 residues. The CDR3, as DNA: TGCGCCAGCAGCCCACGGACAGGGGGTTCTAATGAAAAACTGTTTTTT. It translates to CASSPRTGGSNEKLFF.

The rearrangement joins TRBV6-4 to TRBJ2-1; TRBD1 aligns across 10 bases. Germline V CDR1 and CDR2: MRHNA, SNTAGT. This CDR3 region has 17 residues. J was trimmed by 8 bases and V by 8 bases; bases with no gene match: 18. The CDR3 nucleotides are TGTGCCAGCCTGGACAGGGGGGTAACGGGAGAGGCCCATGAGCAGTTCTTC. Translation gives CASLDRGVTGEAHEQFF.

The genes are TRBV6-5 and TRBJ2-3; no clear D gene. Germline CDR1 MNHEY, CDR2 SVGAGI. Trimming took off 4 bases at V and 9 bases at J, with 11 bases between the two ends. The CDR3 consists of 12 residues. This CDR3 is CASSSPVSTQYF. The CDR3, as DNA: TGTGCCAGCAGTTCTCCGGTTTCAACGCAGTATTTT.

The chain employs TRBV30 and TRBJ1-1, with 7 bases fitting TRBD1. This CDR3 is built from 17 residues. Trimming cost V 0 bases and J 3 bases; bases outside gene matches: 13. CDR1 and CDR2 (germline): GTSNPN, SVGIG (reference sequence). CDR3 loop: CAWSVLTGVRVDTEAFF. The CDR3 bases are TGTGCCTGGAGTGTACTTACAGGGGTGCGCGTTGACACTGAAGCTTTCTTT.

The chain has TRBV14 and TRBJ1-6, with TRBD1 identical over 7 bases. Germline CDR1 reads SGHDN; CDR2 reads FVKESK. With V trimmed by 1 base and J by 8 bases, 8 bases remained unmatched. This CDR3 has 16 amino acids. The DNA of the CDR3 is TGTGCCAGCAGCCAAGGTCAGGACAGGACGCATTCACCCCTCCACTTT. Encoded protein: CASSQGQDRTHSPLHF.

The gene calls are TRBV28 and TRBJ2-3; the D is unclear. Germline-derived CDR1 and CDR2 are MDHEN and SYDVKM. The CDR3 is 10 amino acids. V was shortened by 7 bases and J by 6 bases, with 5 bases between the two germline ends. CDR3 sequence: CASKSDTQYF. In DNA, the CDR3 is TGTGCCAGCAAGAGCGATACGCAGTATTTT.

The chain combines TRBV9 with TRBJ2-1; TRBD1 might be the D (6 bases). The V end was cut by 4 bases, the J end by 2 bases, with 10 bases between. CDR1 is SGDLS, CDR2 YYNGEE, per germline. The CDR3 contains 14 residues. CDR3 DNA sequence: TGTGCCAGCAGCCGGGACACAACCTACAATGAGCAGTTCTTC. Translation gives CASSRDTTYNEQFF.

CDR3 protein: CASSSTGQINEKLFF. The CDR3 nucleotides read TGTGCCAGCAGCTCCACGGGACAGATAAATGAAAAACTGTTTTTT. The chain combines TRBV5-4 with TRBJ1-4; 7 bases are a match to TRBD1. With V trimmed by 3 bases and J by 5 bases, 7 bases remained unmatched. CDR1 and CDR2 from the germline V gene are SGHNT and YYREEE (reference sequence). The CDR3 totals 15 residues.

The chain uses TRBV7-6 and TRBJ2-1, with D maybe TRBD2 (6 bases). The CDR3 extends over 17 amino acids. CDR1 and CDR2 from the germline V gene are SGHVS and FNYEAQ. Between the trimmed V and J ends, which lost 6 bases and 0 bases, there was a span of 18 bases. The CDR3, as DNA: TGTGCCAGCAGTTTTAAAACCGGGGGTAGCTCCTACAATGAGCAGTTCTTC. Its protein product is CASSFKTGGSSYNEQFF.

This clone was seen just once. This chain joins TRBV21-1 and TRBJ2-1; TRBD2 was called by the table and not checked on the DNA. TRBV21-1 is a listed pseudogene. There are 17 residues in the CDR3. The CDR3 nucleotides are TGTGCCAGCAGCAAAGGGCGAGTGAGCGGAGCCTACAATGAGCAGTTCTTC. Protein product: CASSKGRVSGAYNEQFF.

This chain connects TRBV29-1 to TRBJ2-7; 10 bases are a match to TRBD2. Germline assignment: CDR1 SQVTM and CDR2 ANQGSEA. The trim removed 3 bases at V and 6 bases at J, leaving 8 bases unmatched. The CDR3 sequence is 14 residues long. The CDR3 nucleotides read TGCAGCGTTGAGGGACTAGCGACGCCTGGCGAGCAGTACTTC. It translates to CSVEGLATPGEQYF.

V and J are TRBV7-6 and TRBJ1-1, with 8 bases lining up with TRBD1. The germline CDR1 and CDR2 sequences are SGHVS and FNYEAQ. Unmatched junction bases numbered 6, after V lost 5 bases and J lost 4 bases. This CDR3 contains 14 residues. The CDR3 coding sequence is TGTGCCAGCAGCCCCCGGGACAGGAGCACTGAAGCTTTCTTT. Translated: CASSPRDRSTEAFF. Looking up the rest from reference TRBV7-6 and TRBJ1-1 gives the full variable domain: GAGVSQSPRYKVTKRGQDVALRCDPISGHVSLYWYRQALGQGPEFLTYFNYEAQQDKSGLPNDRFSAERPEGSISTLTIQRTEQRDSAMYRCASSPRDRSTEAFFGQGTRLTVV.

The genes are TRBV28 and TRBJ1-2; 8 bases map to TRBD1. The V gene end was trimmed by 2 bases and the J gene end by 5 bases; junction bases not matched to a gene: 7. Per germline, CDR1 MDHEN and CDR2 SYDVKM. The CDR3 has 15 amino acids. CDR3 in DNA: TGTGCCAGCAGTTTAGACCGGGACAGGTCTTATGGCTACACCTTC. It translates to CASSLDRDRSYGYTF.

The chain employs TRBV30 and TRBJ1-3; weak D call: TRBD1 (5 bases). V gave up 1 base and J gave up 4 bases, with 11 bases separating them. Germline V gene lookup returns CDR1 GTSNPN and CDR2 SVGIG (reference sequence). The CDR3 totals 14 residues. CDR3 sequence reads: CAWSAQGTGNTIYF. DNA of the CDR3: TGTGCCTGGAGTGCCCAGGGTACAGGAAACACCATATATTTT.

The sample holds one count of this clone. The CDR3 region is CASSQAGQGSGYTF. In nucleotides, the CDR3 is TGCGCCAGCAGCCAAGCAGGACAGGGGAGCGGCTACACCTTC. The chain recombines TRBV4-1 with TRBJ1-2; TRBD1 matches at 9 bases. With V trimmed by 1 base and J by 8 bases, 5 bases remained unmatched. The length of the CDR3 is 14 residues. Germline V gene sequence: CDR1 MGHRA, CDR2 YSYEKL.

The CDR3 is CASGARTGSSSYEQYF. The CDR3 DNA reads as TGTGCTAGTGGTGCGAGGACAGGGTCGAGCTCCTACGAGCAGTACTTC. This chain joins TRBV12-5 and TRBJ2-7; 8 bases are shared with TRBD1. V gave up 5 bases and J gave up 0 bases; unmatched junction bases: 9. The CDR3 sequence is 16 residues long. Germline CDR1 LGHNT, CDR2 FRNRAP.

Only a few counts were recorded for this clone. The V gene is TRBV7-9, the J gene TRBJ2-7; 8 positions match TRBD1. Trimming took 4 bases from V and 6 from J; bases not matched to a gene: 8. From germline, CDR1 is SEHNR and CDR2 FQNEAQ (reference sequence). The CDR3 totals 14 residues. DNA for the CDR3: TGTGCCAGCAGCTATAACAGGGGGGAGCGCGAGCAGTACTTC. Amino acids: CASSYNRGEREQYF.

The genes are TRBV7-5 and TRBJ2-3; the table's TRBD1 call for D was not verified on the DNA. TRBV7-5 corresponds to a pseudogene. This CDR3 is built from 16 residues. CDR3 sequence: CVRSCPRDRGYHTQYF. DNA for the CDR3: TGTGTCAGAAGCTGCCCGCGGGACAGGGGATACCATACGCAGTATTTT.

This chain links TRBV5-6 with TRBJ1-3; D is unresolved. Trimming took off 3 bases at V and 8 bases at J, with 18 bases between the two ends. This CDR3 comprises 15 residues. Germline V gene sequence: CDR1 SGHDT, CDR2 YYEEEE. The chain's CDR3 is CASSSGLTLEDTIYF. CDR3 nucleotide sequence: TGTGCCAGCAGCTCAGGTCTTACTCTGGAGGACACCATATATTTT.